Shown below are 27 T cell receptor beta chains from a single sample sequenced in a study of shared clonotypes between healthy human individuals. TCRdb keeps only in-frame clones here, not all; method: immunoSEQ multiplex PCR. The table has over 1.5 million clones, 95% to 99% seen once. The sequenced sample was naive CD4+ T cells sorted from blood. Subset described: CD45RA+ positively selected. The receptors originated from a man in his thirties or forties in good health.

As regards this clone: Other nucleotide sequences in the sample specify the same CDR3. This chain connects TRBV30 to TRBJ1-1; D call uncertain. Trimming took 0 bases from V and 0 from J, leaving 5 bases between them. Germline-derived CDR1 and CDR2 are GTSNPN and SVGIG (reference sequence). This CDR3 contains 13 residues. This CDR3 is CAWSVSLNTEAFF. In nucleotides, the CDR3 is TGTGCCTGGAGTGTTTCTCTGAACACTGAAGCTTTCTTT.

The J gene is TRBJ1-4, the V gene TRBV19; no reliable D call. This CDR3 spans 14 amino acids. Germline CDR1 is LNHDA and CDR2 is SQIVND (reference sequence). V was cut by 7 bases and J by 8 bases, with 17 bases left in between. The CDR3 here is CASTLTPASEKLFF. The CDR3 DNA reads TGTGCCAGTACCCTGACTCCGGCGAGCGAAAAACTGTTTTTT.

The chain uses TRBV6-1 and TRBJ1-2, with D unclear. Deletions cut 3 bases from V and 4 bases from J, with 9 bases between. From germline, CDR1 is MNHNS and CDR2 SASEGT. This CDR3 contains 13 residues. CDR3 residues: CASSEGTAYGYTF. The CDR3 DNA reads as TGTGCCAGCAGTGAGGGTACAGCCTATGGCTACACCTTC.

The chain links TRBV5-1 to TRBJ2-7; 9 nucleotides agree with TRBD1. The V segment lost 5 bases and the J segment 6 bases; nucleotides outside the gene matches: 3. The CDR3 totals 12 residues. Germline V gene data show CDR1 as SGHRS and CDR2 as YFSETQ. In DNA form, the CDR3 reads TGCGCCAGCAGGAAGGACAGGGGCGAGCAGTACTTC. Translating gives CASRKDRGEQYF.

V is TRBV23-1 and J is TRBJ2-7; tentative D call: TRBD2 (5 bases). TRBV23-1 is an open reading frame, and its role is uncertain. V was trimmed by 9 bases and J by 2 bases, leaving 17 bases between them. The CDR3 length is 14 residues. The DNA for the CDR3 is TGCGCCAGTCCCGACCGGGGAGCTGCCTACGAGCAGTACTTC. It translates to CASPDRGAAYEQYF.

This sequence joins TRBV7-9 and TRBJ2-3; D is undetermined. This CDR3 spans 8 amino acids. Germline values: CDR1 SEHNR, CDR2 FQNEAQ (reference sequence). With 9 bases removed from V and 5 bases from J, the gap between germline ends came to 0 bases. The CDR3, as DNA: TGTGCCAGAGATACGCAGTATTTT. Its translation is CARDTQYF.

The chain is built from TRBV19 and TRBJ2-3; the match to TRBD2 covers 9 bases. The CDR3 has 17 residues. Germline V CDR1 and CDR2: LNHDA, SQIVND (reference sequence). V dropped 4 bases and J dropped 2; count of bases not matched to a gene: 10. The CDR3 region has the DNA TGTGCCAGTAGTACCCCCGGACTAGCGCTACCCACAGATACGCAGTATTTT. Protein: CASSTPGLALPTDTQYF.

The V call is TRBV2, the J call TRBJ2-7; either TRBD1 or TRBD2 may fit D (5 bases each). The CDR3 loop spans 11 amino acids. V was cut by 3 bases and J by 5 bases, with 5 bases left in between. Germline V gene sequence: CDR1 SNHLY, CDR2 FYNNEI. The CDR3 DNA reads as TGTGCCAGCAGTGAGGGACACGAGCAGTACTTC. This codes for CASSEGHEQYF.

V gene TRBV7-2 combines with J gene TRBJ2-1; possible D gene TRBD2, 6 bases. The CDR3 totals 15 residues. Trimming cost V 1 base and J 6 bases, with 13 bases left between them. In germline, CDR1 is SGHTA, CDR2 FQGNSA. The CDR3 region is CASSLDSGSGNEQFF. CDR3 DNA sequence: TGTGCCAGCAGCTTAGATTCCGGGAGTGGCAATGAGCAGTTCTTC.

This rearrangement joins TRBV10-2 to TRBJ2-7; D possibly matches TRBD1 or TRBD2 (6 bases each). This CDR3 has 14 residues. The germline V gene has CDR1 WSHSY and CDR2 SAAADI. Trimming stripped 3 bases from V and 6 bases from J, with 15 bases between. The CDR3 loop is CASSDGGRLSEQYF. In DNA, the CDR3 is TGCGCCAGCAGTGATGGGGGGCGCCTTTCCGAGCAGTACTTC.

This clone was counted a single time. The V and J genes are TRBV2 and TRBJ2-3; TRBD1 aligns across 12 bases. The germline V gene encodes CDR1 SNHLY and CDR2 FYNNEI. The CDR3 extends over 14 amino acids. V gave up 10 bases and J gave up 4 bases; unmatched junction bases: 6. CDR3 in amino acids: CANAGTGGSDTQYF. CDR3 nucleotides: TGTGCCAATGCCGGGACAGGGGGCTCAGATACGCAGTATTTT.

The chain employs TRBV11-2 and TRBJ2-1; 10 bases agree with TRBD2. The junction had 4 bases not matched to a gene; V was cut back by 2 bases and J by 3 bases. The V gene's germline CDR1 is SGHAT and CDR2 FQNNGV. The CDR3 consists of 16 residues. CDR3 nucleotides: TGTGCCAGCAGCTTACGATTAGCGGGGGGCTACAATGAGCAGTTCTTC. This sequence encodes CASSLRLAGGYNEQFF.

The V gene is TRBV5-4, the J gene TRBJ2-3; TRBD1 or TRBD2 may be the D gene (5 bases each). The V and J ends lost 4 bases and 5 bases respectively, with 14 bases between them. This CDR3 has 14 residues. Germline V gene sequence: CDR1 SGHNT, CDR2 YYREEE (reference sequence). CDR3 region: CASSLRGAEDTQYF. Here the CDR3 DNA reads TGTGCCAGCAGCCTGCGAGGGGCCGAAGATACGCAGTATTTT. The full variable domain, in which reference TRBV5-4 and TRBJ2-3 provide the parts outside the CDR3, is ETGVTQSPTHLIKTRGQQVTLRCSSQSGHNTVSWYQQALGQGPQFIFQYYREEENGRGNFPPRFSGLQFPNYSSELNVNALELDDSALYLCASSLRGAEDTQYFGPGTRLTVL.

This clone appeared once. The rearrangement joins TRBV6-6 to TRBJ2-5; 7 bases are shared with TRBD1. The J segment lost 4 bases and the V segment lost 11 bases, leaving 7 bases of the junction unmatched. Germline V gene sequence: CDR1 MNHNY, CDR2 SVGAGI (reference sequence). The length of the CDR3 is 12 residues. The CDR3 loop reads CACQRQGETQYF. The CDR3 coding sequence is TGTGCCTGCCAACGACAGGGAGAGACCCAGTACTTC.

This clone was picked up one time. V and J are TRBV19 and TRBJ1-5; D ambiguous. The CDR3 is 15 amino acids. With 5 bases removed from V and 0 bases from J, the gap between germline ends came to 11 bases. Germline V CDR1 and CDR2: LNHDA, SQIVND (reference sequence). CDR3 region: CASSPLVTSNQPQHF. CDR3 DNA sequence: TGTGCCAGTAGTCCGCTTGTTACTAGCAATCAGCCCCAGCATTTT.

The rearrangement uses TRBV2 and TRBJ2-1; 8 positions agree with TRBD2. Germline V gives CDR1 SNHLY, CDR2 FYNNEI. The CDR3 has 13 amino acids. V lost 6 bases, J lost 8 bases, and 6 bases stayed unmatched. CDR3 loop: CASRAGGPDEQFF. The DNA of the CDR3 is TGTGCCAGCAGGGCGGGGGGCCCCGATGAGCAGTTCTTC.

The table lists this clone with a count of one. The rearrangement joins TRBV5-4 to TRBJ2-3, with TRBD2 identical over 12 bases. This CDR3 is built from 15 residues. The V gene's germline CDR1 is SGHNT and CDR2 YYREEE (reference sequence). Unmatched junction bases numbered 6, after V lost 5 bases and J lost 5 bases. In DNA, the CDR3 is TGTGCCAGCAGTTCTCCGGGACTAGCGGGAGATACGCAGTATTTT. Translation gives CASSSPGLAGDTQYF. Full variable domain (rest looked up from reference TRBV5-4 and TRBJ2-3): ETGVTQSPTHLIKTRGQQVTLRCSSQSGHNTVSWYQQALGQGPQFIFQYYREEENGRGNFPPRFSGLQFPNYSSELNVNALELDDSALYLCASSSPGLAGDTQYFGPGTRLTVL.

The rearrangement links TRBV2 to TRBJ2-1; 7 nucleotides align to TRBD1. The CDR3 contains 14 residues. Per the germline V gene, CDR1 is SNHLY and CDR2 is FYNNEI. The trim removed 2 bases at V and 9 bases at J, leaving 7 bases unmatched. CDR3: CASSEIRGLGEQFF. In DNA, the CDR3 is TGTGCCAGCAGTGAAATCAGGGGGTTAGGTGAGCAGTTCTTC.

This clone was observed once. The sample has other DNA sequences that encode this CDR3 too. V is TRBV28 and J is TRBJ1-5; the D is unclear. The CDR3 is 15 residues long. V shed 3 bases and J shed 2 bases, with 11 bases lying between them. Germline-derived CDR1 and CDR2 are MDHEN and SYDVKM. The CDR3 spells CASSFGGGGNQPQHF. Here the CDR3 DNA reads TGTGCCAGCAGTTTTGGAGGCGGGGGCAATCAGCCCCAGCATTTT. The full variable domain, rest sourced from reference TRBV28 and TRBJ1-5, is DVKVTQSSRYLVKRTGEKVFLECVQDMDHENMFWYRQDPGLGLRLIYFSYDVKMKEKGDIPEGYSVSREKKERFSLILESASTNQTSMYLCASSFGGGGNQPQHFGDGTRLSIL.

J is TRBJ2-5 and V is TRBV11-2, with D tentatively TRBD2 (8 bases). Germline CDR1 and CDR2: SGHAT and FQNNGV. The germline V and J ends were trimmed by 2 bases and 6 bases, with 22 bases remaining between them. This CDR3 has 17 amino acids. As DNA, the CDR3 is TGTGCCAGCAGCTTAAGCGGGGGAAGGGGGCTCTCGAAGACCCAGTACTTC. Amino acid sequence: CASSLSGGRGLSKTQYF.

This rearrangement joins TRBV14 to TRBJ2-1; no clear D. The CDR3 contains 15 residues. CDR1 and CDR2 (germline): SGHDN, FVKESK. V lost 1 base and J lost 3, with 10 bases in between. The CDR3 DNA is TGTGCCAGCAGCCAAGTTTTAGGCAGCTACAATGAGCAGTTCTTC. As protein: CASSQVLGSYNEQFF.

The rearrangement uses TRBV19 and TRBJ2-7, with D possibly matching TRBD2 (5 bases). The CDR3 has 16 amino acids. V gave up 2 bases and J gave up 3 bases, with 17 bases separating them. Germline CDR1 reads LNHDA; CDR2 reads SQIVND (reference sequence). The CDR3 here is CASSILGETGGYEQYF. For the CDR3, the DNA is TGTGCCAGTAGTATACTGGGAGAGACGGGTGGCTACGAGCAGTACTTC.

The chain joins TRBV9 to TRBJ1-3; D gene uncertain. CDR3 length: 16 residues. V lost 0 bases, J lost 4 bases, and 14 bases lay in between. Germline values: CDR1 SGDLS, CDR2 YYNGEE. CDR3 protein: CASSVDKPFGGNTIYF. The CDR3 DNA sequence: TGTGCCAGCAGCGTAGACAAACCTTTCGGGGGAAACACCATATATTTT.

The chain carries TRBV5-1 and TRBJ2-5, with D uncertain. This CDR3 is built from 15 residues. The ends were cut back, 0 bases at V and 4 bases at J, with 13 bases in the middle. CDR1 is SGHRS and CDR2 is YFSETQ in the germline V gene. CDR3 residues: CASSLGASRRETQYF. For the CDR3, the DNA is TGCGCCAGCAGCTTGGGGGCCAGTAGGCGAGAGACCCAGTACTTC.

The J gene is TRBJ1-1, the V gene TRBV11-2; no clear D gene. Looked up from germline, CDR1 is SGHAT and CDR2 is FQNNGV. Trimming removed 1 base from V and 0 bases from J, with 9 bases in between. The CDR3 runs to 15 residues. CDR3 residues: CASSLVAGLNTEAFF. DNA for the CDR3: TGTGCCAGCAGCTTAGTAGCAGGATTGAACACTGAAGCTTTCTTT.

The chain has TRBV5-1 and TRBJ2-1; D may be TRBD1 or TRBD2 (6 bases each). This CDR3 has 13 amino acids. Per germline, CDR1 SGHRS and CDR2 YFSETQ. With 2 bases removed from V and 6 bases from J, the gap between germline ends came to 9 bases. CDR3 sequence reads: CASSFGGGNEQFF. Here the CDR3 DNA reads TGCGCCAGCAGCTTCGGAGGGGGCAATGAGCAGTTCTTC.

The chain uses TRBV28 and TRBJ2-7; weak D call: TRBD1 (6 bases). V was trimmed by 2 bases and J by 2 bases, leaving 13 bases between them. The CDR3 runs 15 residues. Germline lookup yields CDR1 MDHEN and CDR2 SYDVKM. The CDR3 sequence: CASSLEPGVTYEQYF. The CDR3 nucleotides are TGTGCCAGCAGTTTAGAACCAGGGGTTACCTACGAGCAGTACTTC.